Described below is a single T cell receptor beta chain sequence and its context. The sample belongs to a study of T cell changes during pregnancy in multiple sclerosis. CDR1 and CDR2 (germline): SGHVS, FQNEAQ. Trimming removed 5 bases from V and 6 bases from J; junction bases left unmatched: 8. This CDR3 spans 15 amino acids. TCRdb's copy holds only in-frame clones and misses some; the assay was immunoSEQ multiplex PCR. The repertoire holds 85,000 to 130,000 clones, with approximately 92% as singletons. Sample: peripheral blood, taken in the second trimester of pregnancy. V gene TRBV7-8 combines with J gene TRBJ2-2, with 8 nucleotides matching TRBD1. This receptor was taken from a female donor with multiple sclerosis, enrolled in a pregnancy study. CDR3 bases: TGTGCCAGCAGCCCGGACAGGGCGGCGGCCGGGGAGCTGTTTTTT. Its protein product is CASSPDRAAAGELFF.